These 5 T cell receptor beta chains originate from one sample sequenced in a study of CD8+ T cells in alopecia areata. RNA extraction was followed by reverse transcription into cDNA, which acted as the sequencing template. Clones were sequenced by immunoSEQ multiplex PCR, and TCRdb holds only the in-frame ones, with some missing. The data contain around 270,000 clones, roughly 50% of them singletons. Treatment given: oral pan-JAK inhibitor, 5-10 mg twice daily. The sample consisted of CD4+ T cells sorted from blood, taken at week 24, from a patient treated with tofacitinib. Source of these receptors: a human donor with alopecia areata.

V is TRBV19 and J is TRBJ1-2, with 8 bases lining up with TRBD1. V trimming: 2 bases; J trimming: 8 bases; junction bases outside the gene matches: 13. In germline, CDR1 is LNHDA, CDR2 SQIVND (reference sequence). This CDR3 has 16 amino acids. The CDR3 spells CASSIPQGDRMRGYTF. CDR3 bases: TGTGCCAGTAGTATACCACAGGGGGATCGTATGCGCGGCTACACCTTC.

This chain joins TRBV5-1 and TRBJ2-7; tentative D call: TRBD2 (5 bases). The V end lost 4 bases, the J end lost 5 bases, and 22 bases lay between the germline ends. Per germline, CDR1 SGHRS and CDR2 YFSETQ. CDR3 length: 16 amino acids. CDR3 nucleotides: TGCGCCAGCAGCCAAGGATCAGACTACTATGCCCACGAGCAGTACTTC. As protein: CASSQGSDYYAHEQYF.

This chain uses TRBV28 with TRBJ1-2, with D maybe TRBD1 (5 bases). The CDR3 length is 13 residues. V lost 6 bases to trimming and J lost 2 bases, with 10 bases between them. From germline, CDR1 is MDHEN and CDR2 SYDVKM. The CDR3 protein is CASSQGSNYGYTF. CDR3 coding DNA: TGTGCCAGCAGCCAGGGTTCCAACTATGGCTACACCTTC.

This chain links TRBV11-2 with TRBJ1-2; 7 bases line up with TRBD1. Unmatched junction bases numbered 11, after V lost 5 bases and J lost 2 bases. Per germline, CDR1 SGHAT and CDR2 FQNNGV. CDR3 size: 16 residues. CDR3 DNA sequence: TGTGCCAGCAGCACCCTAACAGGGGATAAGAACTATGGCTACACCTTC. Its protein is CASSTLTGDKNYGYTF.

This clone was picked up a small number of times. The chain joins TRBV7-8 to TRBJ2-2; no clear D. Trimming took 1 base from V and 4 from J, leaving 19 bases between them. The CDR3 has 18 residues. CDR1 is SGHVS and CDR2 is FQNEAQ in the germline V gene. The CDR3 is CASSLVRLAGNRTGELFF. The CDR3 DNA is TGTGCCAGCAGCTTAGTTAGGTTGGCAGGAAATCGCACCGGGGAGCTGTTTTTT.